The table lists the clone carrying this T cell receptor (beta chain) with many counts. Its antigen is currently unknown. Investigators prepared the TCR beta libraries by applying iRepertoire HTBI primers and Arm-PCR of CDR3 regions. TCRdb redid the calling of the multiplex PCR reads with MiXCR, one entry per CDR3 protein. This table holds roughly 500,000 distinct CDR3 sequences, 20% found once. Sample time point: persistent/refractory GD, antithyroid drugs over 5 years with positive TRAb. Construction of the TCR library relied on RNA isolated from PBMCs. This sample was taken from a study of regulatory T cells in long-lasting Graves disease. About the study: With positive TSH receptor antibodies and over 5 years of antithyroid drugs, Graves' disease was considered persistent.

Notes on the study in general: Limited samples may have lowered accuracy.

The CDR3 loop spans 15 amino acids. Trimming left V 6 bases short and J 0 bases short, with 15 bases between. Germline V gives CDR1 MDHEN, CDR2 SYDVKM. The receptor's source is a female donor with Graves disease. The source material was peripheral blood mononuclear cells (PBMCs), sampled when the disease was refractory, from a patient treated with antithyroid drugs. The chain recombines TRBV28 with TRBJ2-7, with D unresolved. CDR3 nucleotide sequence: TGTGCCAGCAGCCCTCACCTCCTGCTCTCCTACGAGCAGTACTTC. Protein product: CASSPHLLLSYEQYF.